These T cell receptor beta chains were read from a single sample in a study of shared T cell receptors in the human thymus. TCRdb keeps only in-frame clones here, not all; method: immunoSEQ multiplex PCR. The data contain about 540,000 clones, 70% to 80% of them singletons. The same data also went into a second study, on human thymus T cells.

The source material was thymocytes. Every receptor here comes from a boy under three years old with a congenital heart defect. The CDR3 runs from the conserved cysteine through the conserved F or W. D genes are given only for firm matches. A clone size is listed for some rows: how often the clone was seen (once, few, many), or a class if it is expanded.

CDR3: CASSLPSGAYNEQFF; DNA: TGTGCCAGCAGCTTGCCTAGCGGCGCCTACAATGAGCAGTTCTTC; J: TRBJ2-1; D: TRBD2; size: .; V: TRBV5-8
CDR3: CASSQDRGLAGDTQYF; DNA: TGCGCCAGCAGCCAAGATCGGGGACTAGCGGGGGATACGCAGTATTTT; J: TRBJ2-3; D: TRBD2; size: .; V: TRBV4-3
CDR3: CASSQGRGGEQFF; DNA: TGTGCCAGCAGCCAAGGTAGGGGCGGCGAGCAGTTCTTC; J: TRBJ2-1; D: .; size: .; V: TRBV14
CDR3: CASSRGFGHTF; DNA: TGTGCCAGCAGTAGGGGGTTTGGCCACACCTTC; J: TRBJ1-2; D: .; size: .; V: TRBV6-1
CDR3: CASSLAMGQEMDIQYF; DNA: TGCGCCAGCAGCTTGGCAATGGGACAGGAGATGGACATTCAGTACTTC; J: TRBJ2-4; D: TRBD1; size: .; V: TRBV5-1
CDR3: CASSPQGIGLAGGPSSEQFF; DNA: TGTGCCAGCAGTCCCCAGGGAATTGGACTAGCGGGAGGGCCCAGTAGTGAGCAGTTCTTC; J: TRBJ2-1; D: TRBD2; size: few; V: TRBV28
CDR3: CASSVRGLWETQYF; DNA: TGTGCCAGCAGTGTCAGGGGGCTATGGGAGACCCAGTACTTC; J: TRBJ2-5; D: TRBD1; size: few; V: TRBV6-1
CDR3: CASSYILGQGRYEQYF; DNA: TGTGCCAGCAGTTACATTCTGGGACAGGGGCGCTACGAGCAGTACTTC; J: TRBJ2-7; D: TRBD1; size: .; V: TRBV6-5
CDR3: CASGYQPQHF; DNA: TGTGCCAGCGGCTATCAGCCCCAGCATTTT; J: TRBJ1-5; D: .; size: .; V: TRBV27
CDR3: CASSSESGVNTEAFF; DNA: TGCGCCAGCAGTTCAGAATCAGGGGTGAACACTGAAGCTTTCTTT; J: TRBJ1-1; D: .; size: .; V: TRBV5-1
CDR3: CASSLLAGLGQFF; DNA: TGCGCCAGCAGCTTACTAGCGGGATTGGGGCAGTTCTTC; J: TRBJ2-1; D: TRBD2; size: .; V: TRBV5-1
CDR3: CASSQEGPGLAGGCEQFF; DNA: TGCGCCAGCAGCCAAGAGGGGCCGGGACTAGCGGGAGGTTGTGAGCAGTTCTTC; J: TRBJ2-1; D: TRBD2; size: .; V: TRBV4-1
CDR3: CASTTNQPQHF; DNA: TGTGCCAGCACCACAAATCAGCCCCAGCATTTT; J: TRBJ1-5; D: .; size: .; V: TRBV14
CDR3: CASNDGGTRSYEQYF; DNA: TGTGCCAGCAATGACGGTGGGACTAGATCCTACGAGCAGTACTTC; J: TRBJ2-7; D: TRBD2; size: few; V: TRBV6-1
CDR3: CASSSKGASGRRDNEQFF; DNA: TGTGCCAGCAGCTCAAAGGGGGCTAGCGGGAGGAGAGACAATGAGCAGTTCTTC; J: TRBJ2-1; D: TRBD2; size: .; V: TRBV7-3
CDR3: CASSRPPPDRTIQPQHF; DNA: TGTGCCAGCAGTCGTCCTCCCCCGGACAGGACGATTCAGCCCCAGCATTTT; J: TRBJ1-5; D: TRBD1; size: .; V: TRBV28
CDR3: CASSIGLFNYGYTF; DNA: TGTGCCAGTAGTATAGGGCTGTTTAACTATGGCTACACCTTC; J: TRBJ1-2; D: .; size: .; V: TRBV19
CDR3: CAWSPKKAGGPYEQYF; DNA: TGTGCCTGGAGCCCTAAGAAAGCGGGAGGACCCTACGAGCAGTACTTC; J: TRBJ2-7; D: TRBD2; size: .; V: TRBV30
CDR3: CASSHVLRGRKDGYTF; DNA: TGCGCCAGCAGCCATGTCTTGCGGGGGAGGAAGGATGGCTACACCTTC; J: TRBJ1-2; D: .; size: .; V: TRBV4-1
CDR3: CASSLGRLRTGGEKLFF; DNA: TGTGCCAGCAGCTTAGGCCGTCTTAGGACAGGCGGGGAAAAACTGTTTTTT; J: TRBJ1-4; D: TRBD1; size: .; V: TRBV13
CDR3: CASSDFAGGEAFF; DNA: TGTGCCAGCAGTGACTTCGCGGGCGGTGAAGCTTTCTTT; J: TRBJ1-1; D: .; size: .; V: TRBV6-4
CDR3: CASSDRPTNTGELFF; DNA: TGCGCCAGTAGTGACAGACCGACGAACACCGGGGAGCTGTTTTTT; J: TRBJ2-2; D: .; size: once; V: TRBV4-1
CDR3: CASSQDPGQGKQETQYF; DNA: TGTGCCAGCAGCCAGGACCCGGGACAGGGGAAACAAGAGACCCAGTACTTC; J: TRBJ2-5; D: TRBD1; size: .; V: TRBV4-2
CDR3: CASSQTRGRIAKNIQYF; DNA: TGCGCCAGCAGCCAGACCAGGGGAAGAATCGCCAAAAACATTCAGTACTTC; J: TRBJ2-4; D: .; size: .; V: TRBV4-3
CDR3: CASSQLSRLAGVPYNEQFF; DNA: TGTGCCAGCAGCCAACTTTCCCGACTAGCGGGAGTCCCCTACAATGAGCAGTTCTTC; J: TRBJ2-1; D: TRBD2; size: .; V: TRBV14
CDR3: CASSPGTGADTQYF; DNA: TGTGCCAGCAGCCCGGGGACAGGGGCAGATACGCAGTATTTT; J: TRBJ2-3; D: TRBD1; size: .; V: TRBV7-2
CDR3: CASSPSRDGSLLTGELFF; DNA: TGCGCCAGCAGCCCTAGTAGAGACGGCAGCCTCCTCACCGGGGAGCTGTTTTTT; J: TRBJ2-2; D: .; size: .; V: TRBV4-1
CDR3: CASSATQGAGEAFF; DNA: TGTGCCAGCAGCGCTACCCAGGGGGCGGGTGAAGCTTTCTTT; J: TRBJ1-1; D: TRBD1; size: .; V: TRBV9
CDR3: CTEGGETQYF; DNA: TGCACCGAGGGGGGGGAGACCCAGTACTTC; J: TRBJ2-5; D: .; size: .; V: TRBV20-1
CDR3: CASSSKGADYGYTF; DNA: TGTGCCAGCAGCTCAAAAGGGGCGGACTATGGCTACACCTTC; J: TRBJ1-2; D: .; size: .; V: TRBV7-9
CDR3: CATSSNGVGTGELFF; DNA: TGTGCCACCAGCAGTAACGGGGTTGGAACCGGGGAGCTGTTTTTT; J: TRBJ2-2; D: .; size: few; V: TRBV15
CDR3: CASSDRDSAYEQYF; DNA: TGTGCCAGCAGTGACCGGGACAGTGCCTACGAGCAGTACTTC; J: TRBJ2-7; D: TRBD1; size: .; V: TRBV25-1
CDR3: CASSGQYTEAFF; DNA: TGTGCCAGCAGTGGACAGTACACTGAAGCTTTCTTT; J: TRBJ1-1; D: .; size: few; V: TRBV2
CDR3: CASSQAREGQMNTEAFF; DNA: TGTGCCAGCAGCCAGGCTCGTGAGGGTCAGATGAACACTGAAGCTTTCTTT; J: TRBJ1-1; D: .; size: few; V: TRBV14
CDR3: CASSFPKGTGGTEAFF; DNA: TGTGCCAGTAGTTTTCCCAAGGGGACAGGGGGGACTGAAGCTTTCTTT; J: TRBJ1-1; D: TRBD1; size: .; V: TRBV19
CDR3: CASSPRGQPGDIQYF; DNA: TGTGCCAGCAGCCCCCGGGGTCAGCCAGGGGACATTCAGTACTTC; J: TRBJ2-4; D: .; size: once; V: TRBV5-6
CDR3: CASSQDLSGFSPYEQYF; DNA: TGTGCCAGCAGCCAAGATCTCAGCGGCTTTTCCCCTTACGAGCAGTACTTC; J: TRBJ2-7; D: .; size: .; V: TRBV4-2
CDR3: CASSLLASGNEQFF; DNA: TGTGCCAGCAGCTTATTGGCTAGCGGCAATGAGCAGTTCTTC; J: TRBJ2-1; D: TRBD2; size: once; V: TRBV7-8
CDR3: CASSQNYRGEQYF; DNA: TGTGCCAGCAGCCAAAACTATAGGGGGGAGCAGTACTTC; J: TRBJ2-7; D: .; size: .; V: TRBV4-2
CDR3: CASSNGLAGGPYQETQYF; DNA: TGTGCCAGCAGCAACGGACTAGCGGGAGGGCCCTACCAAGAGACCCAGTACTTC; J: TRBJ2-5; D: TRBD2; size: .; V: TRBV13
CDR3: CASGLQGEEDTEAFF; DNA: TGTGCCAGCGGGCTTCAGGGCGAAGAGGACACTGAAGCTTTCTTT; J: TRBJ1-1; D: .; size: .; V: TRBV28
CDR3: CASSSDYGYTF; DNA: TGTGCCAGCAGCTCAGATTATGGCTACACCTTC; J: TRBJ1-2; D: .; size: .; V: TRBV9
CDR3: CASSGGLYNEQFF; DNA: TGTGCCAGCAGCGGTGGACTGTACAATGAGCAGTTCTTC; J: TRBJ2-1; D: .; size: .; V: TRBV5-6
CDR3: CASSPPQGGYTF; DNA: TGTGCCAGCTCACCACCCCAGGGTGGCTACACCTTC; J: TRBJ1-2; D: .; size: .; V: TRBV18
CDR3: CASSSNPHSGRAQGKSYEQYF; DNA: TGTGCCAGCAGTTCGAACCCTCATAGCGGGAGGGCTCAAGGGAAATCCTACGAGCAGTACTTC; J: TRBJ2-7; D: TRBD2; size: once; V: TRBV27
CDR3: CANSVRQGGYEQYF; DNA: TGTGCTAATTCGGTTCGGCAGGGTGGCTACGAGCAGTACTTC; J: TRBJ2-7; D: .; size: .; V: TRBV10-3
CDR3: CASSPASLGQGFGEQFF; DNA: TGTGCCAGCAGCCCGGCCTCTTTGGGACAGGGATTCGGTGAGCAGTTCTTC; J: TRBJ2-1; D: TRBD1; size: .; V: TRBV2
CDR3: CASSSPGNPVIEQYF; DNA: TGTGCCAGCAGTTCGCCCGGGAATCCCGTCATCGAGCAGTACTTC; J: TRBJ2-7; D: .; size: .; V: TRBV28
CDR3: CASSESWRATYEQYF; DNA: TGTGCCAGCAGTGAATCGTGGAGGGCGACCTACGAGCAGTACTTC; J: TRBJ2-7; D: .; size: .; V: TRBV6-1
CDR3: CASSRQGVTYEQYF; DNA: TGTGCCAGCAGCCGACAGGGGGTGACATACGAGCAGTACTTC; J: TRBJ2-7; D: TRBD1; size: .; V: TRBV11-2
CDR3: CASSTTPQGRINTEAFF; DNA: TGTGCCAGCAGCACCACACCACAGGGGCGGATTAACACTGAAGCTTTCTTT; J: TRBJ1-1; D: TRBD1; size: .; V: TRBV28
CDR3: CASSIGSAGPNYGYTF; DNA: TGTGCCAGTAGTATCGGGTCGGCAGGGCCCAACTATGGCTACACCTTC; J: TRBJ1-2; D: .; size: .; V: TRBV19